Sequencing of this T cell receptor beta chain was carried out in a study of cytotoxic CD8 clonotypes in ibrutinib-treated CLL. Data came from immunoSEQ multiplex PCR; TCRdb stores just in-frame clones and leaves some out. The sample has some 43,000 clones; 55% to 80% are singletons. This CDR3 spans 13 amino acids. Deletions cut 9 bases from V and 6 bases from J, with 14 bases between. Germline V gene data show CDR1 as MGHDK and CDR2 as SYGVNS. The sequence was obtained from a human donor with chronic lymphocytic leukemia. Sequencing used PBMCs, obtained after 12 months of ibrutinib treatment. V gene TRBV25-1 combines with J gene TRBJ2-2; perhaps TRBD2 as D (5 bases). CDR3 DNA sequence: TGTGCCAGTAACCGAGGGAGTGCCGGGGAGCTGTTTTTT. Protein: CASNRGSAGELFF.